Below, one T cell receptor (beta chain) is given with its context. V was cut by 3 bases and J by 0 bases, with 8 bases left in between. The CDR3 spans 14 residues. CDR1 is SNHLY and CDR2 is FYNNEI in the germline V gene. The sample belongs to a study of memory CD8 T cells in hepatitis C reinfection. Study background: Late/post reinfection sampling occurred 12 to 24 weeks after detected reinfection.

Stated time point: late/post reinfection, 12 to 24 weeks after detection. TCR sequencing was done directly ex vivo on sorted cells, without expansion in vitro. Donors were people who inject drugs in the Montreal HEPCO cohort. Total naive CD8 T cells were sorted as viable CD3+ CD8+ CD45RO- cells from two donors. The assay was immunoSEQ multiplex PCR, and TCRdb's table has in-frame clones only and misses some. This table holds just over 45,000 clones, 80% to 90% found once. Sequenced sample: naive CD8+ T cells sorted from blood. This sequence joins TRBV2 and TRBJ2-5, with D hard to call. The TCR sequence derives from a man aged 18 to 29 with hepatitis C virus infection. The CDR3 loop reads CASSDRNNQETQYF. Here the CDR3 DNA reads TGTGCCAGCAGTGACAGGAACAACCAAGAGACCCAGTACTTC. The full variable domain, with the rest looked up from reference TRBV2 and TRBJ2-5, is EPEVTQTPSHQVTQMGQEVILRCVPISNHLYFYWYRQILGQKVEFLVSFYNNEISEKSEIFDDQFSVERPDGSNFTLKIRSTKLEDSAMYFCASSDRNNQETQYFGPGTRLLVL.